The 30 T cell receptor beta chains listed next were all sequenced from one sample in a study of CD8+CD57+ T cells in acquired aplastic anemia (dated by TCRdb to the late 2010s). TCRdb shows the sequencer as Illumina HiSeq 2000. Genomic DNA was used as template for profiling of TCR beta VDJ combinations and CDR3 sequences. The raw public reads went through TCRdb reprocessing: fastp at Q25, MiXCR clone calling, in-frame beta chains kept. Rows matching on CDR3 protein sequence are summarized as one entry with the most common DNA and genes. This sample is represented by 150,000 to 200,000 distinct CDR3 sequences; approximately 44% of them were singletons. Clones ranked in the top ten supply approximately 1% of the sample. Sequenced material: sorted CD4+, CD8+, or CD8+CD57+ T cells (not recorded which) from PBMCs. All receptors derive from a human donor in good health.

The genes are TRBV30 and TRBJ1-1; D is ambiguous. Trimming cost V 0 bases and J 0 bases, with 11 bases left between them. Germline values: CDR1 GTSNPN, CDR2 SVGIG (reference sequence). The CDR3 length is 15 residues. CDR3 in DNA: TGTGCCTGGAGTGTACCGGCGGTCTTGAACACTGAAGCTTTCTTT. Amino acid sequence: CAWSVPAVLNTEAFF.

This clonotype is a singleton in its sample. The genes are TRBV20-1 and TRBJ1-2; D remains unclear. CDR1 and CDR2 from the germline V gene are DFQATT and SNEGSKA (reference sequence). The V end lost 0 bases, the J end lost 8 bases, and 13 bases lay between the germline ends. This CDR3 is 13 amino acids long. Here the CDR3 reads CSARDPGMGGYTF. CDR3 in DNA: TGCAGTGCTAGAGATCCGGGGATGGGCGGCTACACCTTC.

On this clonotype: At one end the junction does not follow the germline gene, possibly because of a read error. The gene calls are TRBV29-1 and TRBJ2-1, with 7 bases matching TRBD2. The CDR3 covers 13 residues. Germline V gene lookup returns CDR1 SQVTM and CDR2 ANQGSEA. The CDR3, as DNA: TGCAGCTTTGAGGCGGGAGCTGCCAATGAGCAGTTCTTC. Translated, it gives CSFEAGAANEQFF.

This clonotype was recorded many times. The chain links TRBV5-1 to TRBJ2-2; 9 nucleotides agree with TRBD1. Losses at the gene ends were 4 bases for V and 1 base for J; bases not matched to a gene: 5. The germline CDR1 and CDR2 sequences are SGHRS and YFSETQ. CDR3 length equals 16 residues. CDR3: CASSPPGQGNTGELFF. CDR3 DNA: TGCGCCAGCAGCCCCCCGGGACAGGGGAACACCGGGGAGCTGTTTTTT. The full variable domain, in which reference TRBV5-1 and TRBJ2-2 provide the parts outside the CDR3, is KAGVTQTPRYLIKTRGQQVTLSCSPISGHRSVSWYQQTPGQGLQFLFEYFSETQRNKGNFPGRFSGRQFSNSRSEMNVSTLELGDSALYLCASSPPGQGNTGELFFGEGSRLTVL.

The chain uses TRBV19 and TRBJ1-6, with 7 bases matching TRBD1. V lost 7 bases and J lost 9; bases outside the gene matches: 9. The CDR3 sequence is 14 residues long. CDR1 is LNHDA, CDR2 SQIVND, per germline (reference sequence). CDR3 protein: CASTSTGQGSPLHF. CDR3 sequence (DNA): TGTGCCAGTACCTCGACAGGGCAGGGTTCACCCCTCCACTTT.

This clonotype appeared many times. The rearrangement uses TRBV11-2 and TRBJ2-5; TRBD2 agrees at 9 bases. The V segment lost 5 bases and the J segment 2 bases; nucleotides outside the gene matches: 9. Per the germline V gene, CDR1 is SGHAT and CDR2 is FQNNGV. The CDR3 contains 16 residues. The CDR3 sequence: CASSLGLTSGQETQYF. DNA of the CDR3: TGTGCCAGCAGCCTCGGTCTGACTAGCGGACAAGAGACCCAGTACTTC.

For this clonotype: Just one base apart from a much larger clone, this may be a read error. The chain couples TRBV4-3 to TRBJ1-2, with D hard to call. This CDR3 spans 14 amino acids. V lost 0 bases and J lost 6, with 11 bases in between. Germline CDR1 LGHNA, CDR2 YSLEER. The chain's CDR3 is CASSQEPGSHGYTF. CDR3 sequence (DNA): TGCGCCAGCAGCCAAGAGCCGGGCAGCCATGGCTACACCTTC.

This clonotype was seen at least ten times. This chain uses TRBV18 with TRBJ2-5; D is unresolved. Per the germline V gene, CDR1 is KGHSH and CDR2 is LQKENI. CDR3 length: 13 amino acids. Trimming removed 4 bases from V and 2 bases from J, with 8 bases in between. CDR3 in DNA: TGTGCCAGCTCACTGACACGACAAGAGACCCAGTACTTC. Its translation: CASSLTRQETQYF.

This clonotype showed up many times. V gene TRBV7-2 combines with J gene TRBJ1-2; the D is unclear. CDR3 length: 12 amino acids. Germline CDR1 SGHTA, CDR2 FQGNSA. The V end lost 1 base, the J end lost 8 bases, and 8 bases lay between the germline ends. CDR3 amino acids: CASSLVGRGYTF. In DNA form, the CDR3 reads TGTGCCAGCAGCTTAGTAGGGCGCGGCTACACCTTC.

The chain couples TRBV15 to TRBJ2-3; D possibly corresponds to TRBD1 (6 bases). The CDR3 is 12 amino acids. Trimming cost V 2 bases and J 11 bases, with 11 bases left between them. From germline, CDR1 is LNHNV and CDR2 YYDKDF (reference sequence). CDR3 in amino acids: CATSRKQGEQYF. The CDR3 DNA follows: TGTGCCACCAGCAGAAAACAGGGCGAGCAGTATTTT.

This clonotype was observed many times. CDR3 nucleotide sequence: TGTGCCAGCAGCATCACTGCTAGCGGGGAAAACCAAGATACGCAGTATTTT. As protein: CASSITASGENQDTQYF. This sequence joins TRBV9 and TRBJ2-3; TRBD2 aligns across 9 bases. The CDR3 extends over 17 amino acids. Germline assignment: CDR1 SGDLS and CDR2 YYNGEE. Trimming at V came to 4 bases and at J to 5 bases, leaving 14 bases not matched to a gene.

This clonotype was picked up many times. The chain carries TRBV11-3 and TRBJ2-1; D gene unclear. The CDR3 covers 11 residues. Trimming stripped 5 bases from V and 8 bases from J, with 7 bases between. CDR1 is SGHNT, CDR2 YENEEA, per germline. CDR3 DNA: TGTGCCAGCAGCCTCGAACATGAGCAGTTCTTC. Translated, it gives CASSLEHEQFF.

The V gene is TRBV28, the J gene TRBJ1-6; D may be TRBD1 (5 bases). V lost 9 bases to trimming and J lost 6 bases, with 15 bases between them. The CDR3 spans 14 residues. Germline loops: CDR1 MDHEN, CDR2 SYDVKM. CDR3 region: CASVGARPNSPLHF. CDR3 bases: TGTGCCAGTGTTGGGGCCAGACCTAATTCACCCCTCCACTTT.

With regard to this clonotype: A much more abundant neighbour one base away suggests this may be a read error. As the CDR3 is not closed by the conserved phenylalanine or tryptophan, this likely results from a read error. This chain links TRBV6-1 with TRBJ2-7; 7 bases align to TRBD2. V dropped 7 bases and J dropped 1; count of bases not matched to a gene: 7. Per germline, CDR1 MNHNS and CDR2 SASEGT. This CDR3 comprises 14 residues. The CDR3 nucleotides are TGTGCCAGCACCTCACGAGCGGGGTCCTACGAGCAGTACTCC. Amino acid sequence: CASTSRAGSYEQYS.

The chain is built from TRBV2 and TRBJ1-6; 8 nucleotides agree with TRBD1. From germline, CDR1 is SNHLY and CDR2 FYNNEI. Trimming took 7 bases from V and 10 from J; bases not matched to a gene: 9. The CDR3 sequence is 14 residues long. CDR3 DNA: TGTGCCAGCACCACCCAGGGGGCAGGGTCACCCCTCCACTTT. Encoded protein: CASTTQGAGSPLHF.

V usage is TRBV24-1 and J usage is TRBJ2-1, with a tentative D call TRBD1 (6 bases). V dropped 3 bases and J dropped 0 bases, with 11 bases sitting between them. Germline lookup yields CDR1 KGHDR and CDR2 SFDVKD. This CDR3 is built from 16 residues. The CDR3 DNA reads as TGTGCCACCAGTGATCGGACAGCCGCCTCCTACAATGAGCAGTTCTTC. As protein: CATSDRTAASYNEQFF.

This clonotype came up a few times. Here the CDR3 reads CASSQVGLDLGGELFF. The CDR3 bases are TGTGCCAGCAGCCAAGTAGGACTAGACTTGGGCGGGGAGCTGTTTTTT. The J gene is TRBJ2-2, the V gene TRBV3-1; TRBD2 matches 7 bases. Germline assignment: CDR1 LGHDT and CDR2 YNNKEL (reference sequence). The CDR3 length is 16 residues. V dropped 1 base and J dropped 7; count of bases not matched to a gene: 9.

For this clonotype: This CDR3 fails to terminate in the conserved phenylalanine or tryptophan, so it likely reflects a read error. V usage is TRBV2 and J usage is TRBJ1-6, with D possibly matching TRBD1 (6 bases). Germline lookup yields CDR1 SNHLY and CDR2 FYNNEI. CDR3 length equals 14 residues. The CDR3 sequence is CAGSVSGVNSPLHS. The CDR3 coding sequence is TGTGCCGGCAGTGTTTCAGGGGTTAATTCACCCCTCCACTCT.

This clonotype was observed many times. CDR3 residues: CASSLVGVQETQYF. CDR3 nucleotides: TGTGCCAGCAGCTTAGTCGGAGTCCAAGAGACCCAGTACTTC. The V gene is TRBV7-9, the J gene TRBJ2-5; D gene unclear. CDR3 length equals 14 residues. Trimming removed 1 base at V and 1 base at J, with 7 bases between. CDR1 is SEHNR, CDR2 FQNEAQ, per germline (reference sequence).

This clonotype was picked up many times. V and J are TRBV5-1 and TRBJ2-2; no firm D call. This CDR3 comprises 14 residues. The V gene's germline CDR1 is SGHRS and CDR2 YFSETQ. V was pared by 0 bases and J by 0 bases, with 3 bases between. The CDR3 here is CASSLGSNTGELFF. The DNA for the CDR3 is TGCGCCAGCAGCTTGGGGTCGAACACCGGGGAGCTGTTTTTT.

The rearrangement uses TRBV25-1 and TRBJ1-2; 9 bases are shared with TRBD1. With 8 bases clipped from V and 6 bases from J, the junction kept 7 bases outside the gene matches. The germline gives CDR1 MGHDK, CDR2 SYGVNS. This CDR3 has 13 residues. The CDR3 nucleotides are TGTGCCAGCTCCGGGACAGGGCACAATGGCTACACCTTC. This translates into CASSGTGHNGYTF.

The rearrangement joins TRBV2 to TRBJ1-4, with TRBD1 matching 7 bases. Trimming removed 5 bases from V and 5 bases from J; junction bases left unmatched: 5. Per the germline V gene, CDR1 is SNHLY and CDR2 is FYNNEI. This CDR3 region has 14 residues. The CDR3: CASSSTGDNEKLFF. The CDR3, as DNA: TGTGCCAGCAGTTCAACAGGGGACAATGAAAAACTGTTTTTT.

This clonotype was recorded at least ten times. The chain couples TRBV20-1 to TRBJ2-5; D is undetermined. The CDR3 length is 15 residues. V was trimmed by 0 bases and J by 5 bases, leaving 16 bases between them. Germline CDR1 and CDR2: DFQATT and SNEGSKA (reference sequence). CDR3 amino acids: CSARDPRDTVETQYF. The CDR3 nucleotides read TGCAGTGCTAGAGATCCAAGGGATACAGTGGAGACCCAGTACTTC.

This rearrangement joins TRBV15 to TRBJ2-7; TRBD1 agrees at 9 bases. Germline V gene data show CDR1 as LNHNV and CDR2 as YYDKDF (reference sequence). The CDR3 extends over 13 amino acids. After removal of 3 bases from V and 6 bases from J, the junction contained 3 bases not matched to a gene. The CDR3 spells CATSRGTGREQYF. Written as DNA, the CDR3 is TGTGCCACCAGCAGGGGGACAGGGCGCGAGCAGTACTTC.

Note on this clonotype: A junction boundary mismatches the germline segment, possibly from a read error. The chain recombines TRBV5-1 with TRBJ2-3; D might be TRBD1 (6 bases). Germline V gives CDR1 SGHRS, CDR2 YFSETQ. The CDR3 covers 16 residues. CDR3 sequence: CASSSTGAKETGTQYF. CDR3 coding DNA: TGCGCCAGCAGCTCGACCGGGGCCAAAGAGACAGGTACGCAGTATTTT. The variable domain in full, with the rest retrieved from reference TRBV5-1 and TRBJ2-3, is KAGVTQTPRYLIKTRGQQVTLSCSPISGHRSVSWYQQTPGQGLQFLFEYFSETQRNKGNFPGRFSGRQFSNSRSEMNVSTLELGDSALYLCASSSTGAKETGTQYFGPGTRLTVL.

The count of this clonotype is one. The chain recombines TRBV10-3 with TRBJ2-7; 11 bases line up with TRBD2. J gave up 3 bases and V 5 bases, and 12 bases lay outside the gene matches. The germline V gene has CDR1 ENHRY and CDR2 SYGVKD. This CDR3 region has 17 residues. CDR3 nucleotide sequence: TGTGCCATCAGTACGACTACCGGGACTAGCGGCAACTACGAGCAGTACTTC. This sequence encodes CAISTTTGTSGNYEQYF.

The chain uses TRBV7-9 and TRBJ1-6; no reliable D call. Germline CDR1 SEHNR, CDR2 FQNEAQ (reference sequence). With 5 bases removed from V and 6 bases from J, the gap between germline ends came to 14 bases. The CDR3 sequence is 15 residues long. The CDR3 sequence is CASSTGKGFNSPLHF. CDR3 nucleotides: TGTGCCAGCAGCACTGGAAAGGGCTTTAATTCACCCCTCCACTTT. Based on the CDR3 plus reference TRBV7-9 and TRBJ1-6, the full variable domain is DTGVSQNPRHKITKRGQNVTFRCDPISEHNRLYWYRQTLGQGPEFLTYFQNEAQLEKSRLLSDRFSAERPKGSFSTLEIQRTEQGDSAMYLCASSTGKGFNSPLHFGNGTRLTVT.

V gene TRBV20-1 combines with J gene TRBJ2-2, with 8 bases matching TRBD2. Looked up from germline, CDR1 is DFQATT and CDR2 is SNEGSKA (reference sequence). The length of the CDR3 is 14 residues. Trimming at V came to 6 bases and at J to 4 bases, leaving 7 bases not matched to a gene. CDR3 bases: TGCAGTGCCCAAAGGAGCGGGGGCACCGGGGAGCTGTTTTTT. The encoded protein is CSAQRSGGTGELFF.

The V gene is TRBV25-1, the J gene TRBJ2-1; D uncertain. Trimming shortened V by 2 bases and J by 0 bases, and 11 bases separated the two germline ends. Germline CDR1 MGHDK, CDR2 SYGVNS. The CDR3 has 16 residues. The CDR3, as DNA: TGTGCCAGCAGTGAAGTGTCGTTGACCTCCTACAATGAGCAGTTCTTC. This translates into CASSEVSLTSYNEQFF.

The chain couples TRBV11-2 to TRBJ1-2; D not certain. Trimming left V 4 bases short and J 6 bases short, with 18 bases between. This CDR3 spans 15 amino acids. Germline V gene data show CDR1 as SGHAT and CDR2 as FQNNGV. CDR3 bases: TGTGCCAGCAGCTCTAGCGCCGATCCGAGGAATGGCTACACCTTC. Translated, it gives CASSSSADPRNGYTF.